These 15 T cell receptor beta chains originate from one sample sequenced in a study of technical replicates of blood from a handful of donors. TCRdb keeps only in-frame clones here, not all; method: immunoSEQ multiplex PCR. The data contain fewer than 15,000 clones, nearly 80% of them singletons. Sequenced: PBMCs. These receptors all stem from a human donor in good health.

The rearrangement joins TRBV25-1 to TRBJ2-1; 9 bases map to TRBD2. Germline lookup yields CDR1 MGHDK and CDR2 SYGVNS. V gave up 8 bases and J gave up 7 bases; unmatched junction bases: 12. The CDR3 is made up of 15 amino acids. This CDR3 is CASSPTSGIGNEQFF. The CDR3 DNA reads as TGTGCCAGCTCCCCGACTAGCGGAATCGGGAATGAGCAGTTCTTC.

This chain uses TRBV5-1 with TRBJ1-4; D is undetermined. Germline-derived CDR1 and CDR2 are SGHRS and YFSETQ. V was shortened by 5 bases and J by 4 bases, with 9 bases between the two germline ends. CDR3 length equals 13 residues. The CDR3 protein is CASRRVLNEKLFF. CDR3 nucleotide sequence: TGCGCCAGCAGGAGAGTCCTTAATGAAAAACTGTTTTTT.

The chain joins TRBV5-1 to TRBJ2-1, with TRBD2 identical over 7 bases. Looked up from germline, CDR1 is SGHRS and CDR2 is YFSETQ. This CDR3 spans 17 amino acids. Unmatched junction bases numbered 8, after V lost 0 bases and J lost 2 bases. CDR3 DNA: TGCGCCAGCAGCTTGGCCTGGCTAGCGGAGACCTACAATGAGCAGTTCTTC. It yields the protein CASSLAWLAETYNEQFF.

The chain uses TRBV27 and TRBJ2-7; 9 bases agree with TRBD2. V lost 5 bases and J lost 8; bases outside the gene matches: 10. This CDR3 contains 14 residues. Germline values: CDR1 MNHEY, CDR2 SMNVEV (reference sequence). CDR3 region: CASSPHETSGKQYF. Written as DNA, the CDR3 is TGTGCCAGCAGTCCCCACGAGACTAGCGGTAAGCAGTACTTC.

The J gene is TRBJ2-1, the V gene TRBV28, with D tentatively TRBD2 (6 bases). CDR3 length: 16 amino acids. The V end was cut by 6 bases, the J end by 4 bases, with 19 bases between. Germline lookup yields CDR1 MDHEN and CDR2 SYDVKM. CDR3 coding DNA: TGTGCCAGCAGACCTCCCGGGGCGGGGAATTACAATGAGCAGTTCTTC. Translation: CASRPPGAGNYNEQFF.

This clone was counted a single time. The chain links TRBV6-1 to TRBJ2-1, with 11 bases lining up with TRBD2. The junction had 9 bases not matched to a gene; V was cut back by 3 bases and J by 5 bases. The CDR3 spans 17 residues. The germline CDR1 and CDR2 sequences are MNHNS and SASEGT. The CDR3 region is CASSDITGTSGNNEQFF. In DNA form, the CDR3 reads TGTGCCAGCAGTGATATAACCGGGACTAGCGGTAACAATGAGCAGTTCTTC.

V and J are TRBV7-6 and TRBJ2-7; D unclear. Germline values: CDR1 SGHVS, CDR2 FNYEAQ. CDR3 length: 14 amino acids. Trimming pared 0 bases from V and 3 bases from J, leaving 9 bases between. The CDR3 bases are TGTGCCAGCAGCTTAGCGCCCAGGAACTACGAGCAGTACTTC. This encodes CASSLAPRNYEQYF. Full variable domain (remainder filled in from reference TRBV7-6 and TRBJ2-7): GAGVSQSPRYKVTKRGQDVALRCDPISGHVSLYWYRQALGQGPEFLTYFNYEAQQDKSGLPNDRFSAERPEGSISTLTIQRTEQRDSAMYRCASSLAPRNYEQYFGPGTRLTVT.

The rearrangement links TRBV7-7 to TRBJ2-2; 13 nucleotides line up with TRBD2. After removal of 4 bases from V and 6 bases from J, the junction contained 5 bases not matched to a gene. The CDR3 covers 16 residues. Germline CDR1 and CDR2: SSHAT and FNYEAQ (reference sequence). The CDR3 DNA follows: TGTGCCAGCAGCTCAGGACTAGCGGGAGTTGCCGGGGAGCTGTTTTTT. Amino acid sequence: CASSSGLAGVAGELFF.

This chain links TRBV9 with TRBJ2-2; D is possibly TRBD2 (7 bases). Germline loops: CDR1 SGDLS, CDR2 YYNGEE. Trimming removed 7 bases at V and 3 bases at J, with 16 bases between. The CDR3 covers 15 residues. The CDR3 nucleotides are TGTGCCAGCCGCTTGGGGGGGCTGGACACCGGGGAGCTGTTTTTT. This codes for CASRLGGLDTGELFF.

This clone was seen a single time. The chain has TRBV7-2 and TRBJ2-7; 8 bases are shared with TRBD2. There are 14 residues in the CDR3. V trimming: 1 base; J trimming: 3 bases; junction bases outside the gene matches: 2. The germline CDR1 and CDR2 sequences are SGHTA and FQGNSA. For the CDR3, the DNA is TGTGCCAGCAGCTTAGGTGGGACTAGCTACGAGCAGTACTTC. Encoded protein: CASSLGGTSYEQYF.

V is TRBV5-8 and J is TRBJ2-7; a possible D gene is TRBD2 (5 bases). The germline gives CDR1 SGHTS, CDR2 YDEGEE. Trimming cost V 4 bases and J 7 bases, with 18 bases left between them. This CDR3 is built from 14 residues. CDR3 in amino acids: CASSHLLGAREQYF. For the CDR3, the DNA is TGTGCCAGCAGCCATCTGCTGGGAGCGAGGGAGCAGTACTTC. Based on the CDR3 plus reference TRBV5-8 and TRBJ2-7, the full variable domain is EAGVTQSPTHLIKTRGQQATLRCSPISGHTSVYWYQQALGLGLQFLLWYDEGEERNRGNFPPRFSGRQFPNYSSELNVNALELEDSALYLCASSHLLGAREQYFGPGTRLTVT.

This sequence joins TRBV7-6 and TRBJ1-5; TRBD1 aligns across 7 bases. Germline V gene lookup returns CDR1 SGHVS and CDR2 FNYEAQ. The CDR3 consists of 15 residues. The V gene end was trimmed by 4 bases and the J gene end by 4 bases; junction bases not matched to a gene: 7. The CDR3 spells CASSSRPDRNQPQHF. The CDR3 DNA is TGTGCCAGCAGCTCCCGTCCGGACAGGAATCAGCCCCAGCATTTT.

This sequence joins TRBV11-2 and TRBJ2-1; 10 bases align to TRBD1. The V segment lost 5 bases and the J segment 7 bases; nucleotides outside the gene matches: 5. There are 14 residues in the CDR3. CDR1 is SGHAT and CDR2 is FQNNGV in the germline V gene. The CDR3 coding sequence is TGTGCCAGCAGCCGGAGACAGGGGGCGAATGAGCAGTTCTTC. Translated, it gives CASSRRQGANEQFF.

The chain carries TRBV27 and TRBJ2-7, with D possibly matching TRBD1 (6 bases). V shed 4 bases and J shed 0 bases, with 13 bases lying between them. The CDR3 has 15 residues. The germline gives CDR1 MNHEY, CDR2 SMNVEV (reference sequence). In DNA form, the CDR3 reads TGTGCCAGCAGTTCCGGACAGTACAACTCCTACGAGCAGTACTTC. Amino acids: CASSSGQYNSYEQYF.

Of note for this clone: Germline and junction disagree at one end, which may indicate a read error. The chain joins TRBV19 to TRBJ2-1; D is ambiguous. The CDR3 totals 11 residues. CDR1 LNHDA and CDR2 SQIVND come from the germline V gene (reference sequence). CDR3 loop: CASSSFNEQFF. Here the CDR3 DNA reads TGTGCCAGTAGTTCCTTCAATGAGCAGTTCTTC.